This note documents a single T cell receptor (beta chain) sequence. This clonotype occurred a few times. Its antigen remains unidentified. Base quality data are lacking; no much larger clone is found one base away. Libraries came from 5' RACE. Reads for this sample came from an Illumina HiSeq 2500. A second PCR of about 6 to 12 cycles was performed with a sample-barcoded 5' primer and a J-beta primer mix. A template-switch 5' adaptor carrying 12 random nucleotides introduced a unique molecular identifier onto each TCR beta cDNA molecule. Each sample yielded at least 2.5 million CDR3-containing paired-end reads. First-strand cDNA synthesis was performed from all RNA using the Mint cDNA synthesis kit, with priming by a TRBC-specific oligonucleotide. All cDNA was treated with uracil-DNA glycosylase and then went through a first 18-cycle PCR with the universal primers M1SS and BC2_uni_R. The original pipeline was this. Each sample was normalized by randomly selecting 1 million high-quality reads, each carrying a distinct molecular identifier. Instead of being binned into consensus sequences, reads with shared molecular identifiers were discarded. MiTCR, set to a Q25 quality threshold and the strictest error-elimination algorithm, was used for CDR3 identification, clonotype clustering and error correction. Lower-bound total TCR beta diversity was estimated with a nonparametric unseen species model using Euler transformation. Through fastp at Q25 and MiXCR, TCRdb rebuilt clones from the public reads, retaining in-frame beta chains. Rows are combined by CDR3 protein, so each entry shows the most common genes and DNA. It is TCRdb's table, rather than the study itself, that gives the V and J calls and clone size. A total of more than 750,000 distinct CDR3 sequences appear in this sample, just under 30% of them only once. The biggest ten clones account for 10% of the sample.

This entry comes from a study of blood T cells in healthy people across ages (dated by TCRdb to the mid-2010s). Notes on the research overall: Template switching captured roughly one uniquely barcoded TCR beta cDNA molecule per two T cells in model experiments. The donors were split into four age groups: young (average around 15 years), middle-aged (about 40), aged (about 62) and long-lived (under 90). Age-related changes in TCR beta repertoire diversity were measured in the study by deep sequencing normalized with unique cDNA molecular identifiers. Two additional independent replicas of 1 million unique cDNA reads from the same blood draw were analyzed for two donors (one aged 18 to 30 and one aged 80 or older). Broad study findings and their caveats: The CMV infection status of donors was not known, potentially confounding age-related changes in expanded clonotypes. A strong correlation was found between observed TCR beta diversity and the percentage of naive T cells measured by flow cytometry. As age increased, observed TCR beta diversity per million T cells dropped in a roughly linear way, and a significant reduction was already evident by age 40. Estimates of total diversity from one million sequenced T cells were regarded as lower bounds and underestimates. Conclusive comparison of naive and antigen-experienced compartments was prevented by the profiling of bulk unsorted PBMCs. The long-lived group showed more naive CD4+ T cells, fewer expanded clones and increased TCR diversity than the aged group, suggesting age selection.

The donors were around 39 Caucasian individuals from Russia, aged 6 to 90 years, who were systemically healthy. Each donor gave 8.5 to 10 milliliters of peripheral blood, collected into EDTA-treated Vacutainer tubes. Ficoll-Paque density-gradient centrifugation was used to isolate PBMCs, with at least 7 million per sample. Trizol reagent was used to extract total RNA from PBMCs, with at least 5.5 micrograms per sample. The percentages of naive CD45RAhigh/CD27high T cells were determined by flow cytometry on a PBMC aliquot from every donor. The CDR1 and CDR2 encoded by the germline V gene are ENHRY and SYGVKD. Its CDR3 holds 17 amino acids, cysteine through phenylalanine. Left in the record is the CDR3 DNA by itself, 51 bases read in frame from the first base. Relative to germline, V is missing 4 bases and J is missing 4 bases, with 15 bases of the junction outside any gene match. This sample also belongs to another study, concerning T cells of mothers and their children. Per that second paper: The donors were nine systemically healthy Caucasian individuals, made up of three mothers and their six children. cDNA synthesis consumed the entire amount of extracted RNA, loaded at approximately 1.6 ug RNA in each 15 ul reaction. Sample barcodes and 2-4 random nucleotides were added via the M1S primer in the second PCR. More than 8 million TCR beta CDR3 reads were obtained from each mother, and 2.5 million to 3 million reads were obtained from each child. TCR recombination output is similarly shaped by thymic selection in related and unrelated pairs, with a minor effect exerted by inherited differences. Normalized repertoire overlap was always found to be slightly, but never significantly, higher in related mother-child pairs than in unrelated mother-child pairs. With a sensitivity of approximately 93 clones per million clonotypes, no persistent microchimeric T cell clones were detected. Deep NGS was used in the study to compare the TCR beta repertoires of mothers and children and to look for features that separate related mother-child pairs from unrelated individuals. Mothers averaged around 40 +/- 4 years of age and children averaged around 10 +/- 4 years. Libraries were sequenced on Illumina HiSeq 2000 with 100+100 nt paired-end reads after adapter ligation with NEBNext reagents. Mother and child libraries were prepared a month apart and sequenced in separate runs to prevent cross-contamination. Each donor had between about 450,000 and 2,200,000 distinct TCR beta clonotypes identified. Naive TCR beta clonotypes were estimated from low-frequency clonotypes matched to each donor's FACS-determined naive share, without sorting.

The material sequenced was blood. This clonotype was sampled from a woman aged 40 to 49 in good health. This sequence uses TRBV10-3 and TRBJ1-2; 7 junctional bases match TRBD1. The CDR3 protein is CAISVSGGRQGIYGYTF. The DNA sequence follows: TGTGCCATCAGTGTTTCCGGCGGTAGACAGGGAATCTATGGCTACACCTTC.